A single sample gave rise to the 8 T cell receptor beta chains below, sequenced in a study of T-cell reconstitution after alpha-beta-depleted transplantation in children. Researchers prepared the TCRbeta library using unique molecular identifiers, the study reports. TCRdb independently ran MiXCR on the PCR reads; one entry per CDR3 protein. This table holds 45,000 to 55,000 distinct CDR3 sequences, 9.2% found once. The sample was PBMCs, mostly from graft donor cells, taken 60 days after TCRalphabeta/CD19-depleted stem cell transplant. The source is a male patient under 10 years old who had a stem cell transplant for chronic granulomatous disease, so the T cells may come from the graft donor.

This clonotype was detected many times. This sequence joins TRBV7-9 and TRBJ1-1; D possibly corresponds to TRBD1 (6 bases). CDR1 SEHNR and CDR2 FQNEAQ come from the germline V gene (reference sequence). The CDR3 totals 13 residues. With 1 base removed from V and 10 bases from J, the gap between germline ends came to 13 bases. CDR3 protein: CASSLGGRGRAFF. The DNA of the CDR3 is TGTGCCAGCAGCTTAGGGGGCAGGGGACGAGCTTTCTTT.

This clonotype showed up many times. For the CDR3, the DNA is TGCAGTGCGCAGACCGGGACAGCATACAATGAGCAGTTCTTC. This sequence encodes CSAQTGTAYNEQFF. This chain connects TRBV20-1 to TRBJ2-1, with 7 nucleotides matching TRBD1. Germline trimming cut 6 bases from V and 4 bases from J; bases unmatched to any gene: 9. CDR3 size: 14 residues. Germline V gene sequence: CDR1 DFQATT, CDR2 SNEGSKA (reference sequence).

This clonotype was detected only a few times. The CDR3 DNA is TGCAGTGCTAGAGTGGGCGGGGCCGACGGGGAGCAGTACTTC. It codes for CSARVGGADGEQYF. The gene calls are TRBV20-1 and TRBJ2-7, with D tentatively TRBD2 (6 bases). V was cut by 1 base and J by 7 bases, with 17 bases left in between. CDR1 is DFQATT, CDR2 SNEGSKA, per germline (reference sequence). The CDR3 covers 14 residues.

This clonotype was counted many times. The rearrangement joins TRBV6-5 to TRBJ2-7; D tentatively fits TRBD1 or TRBD2 (5 bases each). V was pared by 2 bases and J by 2 bases, with 16 bases between. CDR3 length: 16 residues. Germline V gene data show CDR1 as MNHEY and CDR2 as SVGAGI. The CDR3: CASSYDYRPPAYEQYF. In nucleotides, the CDR3 is TGTGCCAGCAGTTACGACTACAGGCCACCTGCCTACGAGCAGTACTTC.

The chain combines TRBV5-5 with TRBJ2-7; D unresolved. The V end was cut by 4 bases, the J end by 2 bases, with 7 bases between. Germline-derived CDR1 and CDR2 are SGHKS and YYEKEE (reference sequence). The CDR3 spans 12 residues. The CDR3 is CASSDLTYEQYF. The CDR3 DNA follows: TGTGCCAGCAGCGATTTAACCTACGAGCAGTACTTC. Full variable domain (missing parts from reference TRBV5-5 and TRBJ2-7): DAGVTQSPTHLIKTRGQQVTLRCSPISGHKSVSWYQQVLGQGPQFIFQYYEKEERGRGNFPDRFSARQFPNYSSELNVNALLLGDSALYLCASSDLTYEQYFGPGTRLTVT.

This chain uses TRBV11-2 with TRBJ2-1, with D tentatively TRBD1 (5 bases). Looked up from germline, CDR1 is SGHAT and CDR2 is FQNNGV. The CDR3 sequence is 13 residues long. Trimming cost V 5 bases and J 9 bases, with 14 bases left between them. CDR3: CASSAPIRGEQFF. As DNA, the CDR3 is TGTGCCAGCAGCGCTCCTATTAGGGGTGAGCAGTTCTTC. Together with reference TRBV11-2 and TRBJ2-1, the CDR3 gives the full variable domain: EAGVAQSPRYKIIEKRQSVAFWCNPISGHATLYWYQQILGQGPKLLIQFQNNGVVDDSQLPKDRFSAERLKGVDSTLKIQPAKLEDSAVYLCASSAPIRGEQFFGPGTRLTVL.

This clonotype was seen a few times. Written as DNA, the CDR3 is TGTGCCAGCAGCGGGTCAGTCGGAAACACCATATATTTT. Protein: CASSGSVGNTIYF. The chain links TRBV27 to TRBJ1-3; D gene ambiguous. Per the germline V gene, CDR1 is MNHEY and CDR2 is SMNVEV (reference sequence). The CDR3 runs to 13 residues. The germline V and J ends were trimmed by 6 bases and 4 bases, with 10 bases remaining between them.

The table lists this clonotype with many counts. This chain joins TRBV2 and TRBJ2-3; perhaps D is TRBD1 or TRBD2 (5 bases each). This CDR3 region has 15 residues. The germline V gene has CDR1 SNHLY and CDR2 FYNNEI. V was shortened by 6 bases and J by 6 bases, with 19 bases between the two germline ends. The CDR3 sequence: CASRAGQGGTDTQYF. The CDR3 nucleotides are TGTGCCAGCAGGGCAGGACAAGGAGGAACGGATACGCAGTATTTT.